These T cell receptor beta chains were read from a single sample in a study of T cells after somatic rescue of genetic block. Profiled with immunoSEQ multiplex PCR; TCRdb holds only in-frame clones, not every one. Among roughly 120,000 clones, about 93% were seen once, and the ten largest hold 1.4%. Sequenced input: peripheral blood mononuclear cells (PBMCs). The receptors stem from a woman aged 18-35 years. CDR3s include the opening cysteine and the closing phenylalanine or tryptophan. A D gene is named only where the DNA matches it firmly. Not all rows give a size; the values are once, few, many and, for expanded clones, a class.

>.|13|.|TRBJ2-7|TRBV7-2
CASSLLPRGEQYF
TGTGCCAGCAGCCTCCTCCCTCGGGGTGAGCAGTACTTC
>few|13|.|TRBJ2-3|TRBV7-3
CASGTHSTDTQYF
TGTGCCAGCGGGACCCACAGCACAGATACGCAGTATTTT
>once|13|.|TRBJ1-1|TRBV11-1
CASSTARYTEAFF
TGTGCCAGCAGTACGGCCCGGTACACTGAAGCTTTCTTT
>.|15|.|TRBJ2-5|TRBV7-2
CASSLDGGPQETQYF
TGTGCCAGCAGCTTAGACGGCGGGCCCCAAGAGACCCAGTACTTC
>.|16|TRBD1|TRBJ2-2|TRBV27
CASSRLRTGRTGELFF
TGTGCCAGCAGTCGCCTCAGGACAGGGCGGACCGGGGAGCTGTTTTTT
>.|16|.|TRBJ1-1|TRBV5-6
CASSLARRTMNTEAFF
TGTGCCAGCAGCTTGGCCAGGAGGACCATGAACACTGAAGCTTTCTTT
>once|18|.|TRBJ1-2|TRBV14
CASSQDNFSCRSYYGYTF
TGTGCCAGCAGCCAAGATAATTTTAGTTGCCGGTCCTACTATGGCTACACCTTC
>.|14|TRBD1|TRBJ2-7|TRBV10-3
CAISDGTGAYEQYF
TGTGCCATCAGTGACGGGACAGGGGCCTACGAGCAGTACTTC
>.|12|.|TRBJ1-1|TRBV2
CASSLGVTEAFF
TGTGCCAGCAGTCTCGGGGTCACTGAAGCTTTCTTT
>.|16|.|TRBJ1-1|TRBV27
CASSFGGSRGDTEAFF
TGTGCCAGCAGTTTCGGTGGTTCCCGGGGGGACACTGAAGCTTTCTTT
>.|16|.|TRBJ2-1|TRBV27
CASSLRVTAAHNEQFF
TGTGCCAGCAGTCTTAGGGTGACAGCGGCTCACAATGAGCAGTTCTTC
>once|14|TRBD1|TRBJ1-3|TRBV2
CASSAQGGGDTIYF
TGTGCCAGCAGTGCCCAGGGGGGGGGAGACACCATATATTTT
>once|14|.|TRBJ1-5|TRBV6-6
CASTRGRSNQPQHF
TGTGCCAGCACTCGGGGGCGGAGCAATCAGCCCCAGCATTTT
>.|15|.|TRBJ1-5|TRBV6-1
CASSEGSGGNQPQHF
TGTGCCAGCAGTGAAGGGTCAGGGGGCAATCAGCCCCAGCATTTT
>.|15|TRBD2|TRBJ2-7|TRBV5-6
CASSMPSGGFYEQYF
TGTGCCAGCAGCATGCCTAGCGGGGGCTTCTACGAGCAGTACTTC
>.|15|.|TRBJ1-4|TRBV7-9
CASSLATGGAEKLFF
TGTGCCAGCAGCTTAGCGACGGGGGGCGCGGAAAAACTGTTTTTT
>.|15|TRBD1|TRBJ1-3|TRBV2
CASSGQGASGNTIYF
TGTGCCAGCAGTGGACAGGGGGCCTCTGGAAACACCATATATTTT
>.|16|.|TRBJ1-5|TRBV18
CASSPGVAGNNQPQHF
TGTGCCAGCTCACCAGGGGTGGCAGGCAACAATCAGCCCCAGCATTTT
>.|11|.|TRBJ1-1|TRBV30
CAWRGASEAFF
TGTGCCTGGAGGGGCGCTAGTGAAGCTTTCTTT
>.|14|.|TRBJ1-1|TRBV2
CASTPDNPNTEAFF
TGTGCCAGCACCCCAGATAATCCGAACACTGAAGCTTTCTTT
>.|15|.|TRBJ2-7|TRBV30
CAWSTRPASTKEQYF
TGTGCCTGGAGTACCCGACCAGCGTCTACGAAGGAGCAGTACTTC
>.|14|.|TRBJ1-4|TRBV5-1
CASSFGTPHEKLFF
TGCGCCAGCAGCTTCGGGACACCTCATGAAAAACTGTTTTTT